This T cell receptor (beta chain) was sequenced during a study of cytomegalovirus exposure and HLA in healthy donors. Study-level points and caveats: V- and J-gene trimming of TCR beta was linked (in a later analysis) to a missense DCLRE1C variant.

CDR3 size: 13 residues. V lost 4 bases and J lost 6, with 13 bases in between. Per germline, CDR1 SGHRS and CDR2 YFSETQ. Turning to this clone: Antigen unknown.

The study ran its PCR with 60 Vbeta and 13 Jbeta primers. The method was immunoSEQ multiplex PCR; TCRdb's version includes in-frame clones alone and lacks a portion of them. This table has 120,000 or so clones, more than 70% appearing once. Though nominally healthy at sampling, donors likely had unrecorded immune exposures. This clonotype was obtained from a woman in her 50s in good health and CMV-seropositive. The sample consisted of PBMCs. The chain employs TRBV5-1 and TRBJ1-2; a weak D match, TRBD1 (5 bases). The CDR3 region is CASSVGTGDGYTF. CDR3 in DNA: TGCGCCAGCAGCGTGGGGACGGGAGATGGCTACACCTTC.